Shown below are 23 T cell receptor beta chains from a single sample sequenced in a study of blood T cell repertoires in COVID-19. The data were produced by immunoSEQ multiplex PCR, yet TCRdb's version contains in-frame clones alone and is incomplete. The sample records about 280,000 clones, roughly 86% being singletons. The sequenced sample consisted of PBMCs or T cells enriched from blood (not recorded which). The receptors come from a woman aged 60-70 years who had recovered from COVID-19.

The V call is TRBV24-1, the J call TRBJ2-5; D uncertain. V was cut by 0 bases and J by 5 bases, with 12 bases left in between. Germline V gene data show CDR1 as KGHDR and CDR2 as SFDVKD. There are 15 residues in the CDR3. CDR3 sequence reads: CATSDLDRKRETQYF. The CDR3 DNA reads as TGTGCCACCAGTGATTTGGACCGTAAGCGCGAGACCCAGTACTTC.

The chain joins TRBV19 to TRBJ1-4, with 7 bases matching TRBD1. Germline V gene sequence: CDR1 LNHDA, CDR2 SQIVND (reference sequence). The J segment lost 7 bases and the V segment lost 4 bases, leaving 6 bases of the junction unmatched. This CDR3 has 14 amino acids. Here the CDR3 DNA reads TGTGCCAGTAGTACCCAAGGGGGCGGTGAAAAACTGTTTTTT. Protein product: CASSTQGGGEKLFF. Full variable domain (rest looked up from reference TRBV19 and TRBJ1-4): DGGITQSPKYLFRKEGQNVTLSCEQNLNHDAMYWYRQDPGQGLRLIYYSQIVNDFQKGDIAEGYSVSREKKESFPLTVTSAQKNPTAFYLCASSTQGGGEKLFFGSGTQLSVL.

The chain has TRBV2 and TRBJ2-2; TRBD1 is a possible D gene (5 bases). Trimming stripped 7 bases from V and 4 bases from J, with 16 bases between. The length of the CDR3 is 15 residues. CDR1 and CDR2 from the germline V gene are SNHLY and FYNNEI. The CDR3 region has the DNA TGTGCCAGCACCGAAGGGGTCGCGTCCACCGGGGAGCTGTTTTTT. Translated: CASTEGVASTGELFF. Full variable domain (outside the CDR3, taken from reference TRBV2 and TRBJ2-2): EPEVTQTPSHQVTQMGQEVILRCVPISNHLYFYWYRQILGQKVEFLVSFYNNEISEKSEIFDDQFSVERPDGSNFTLKIRSTKLEDSAMYFCASTEGVASTGELFFGEGSRLTVL.

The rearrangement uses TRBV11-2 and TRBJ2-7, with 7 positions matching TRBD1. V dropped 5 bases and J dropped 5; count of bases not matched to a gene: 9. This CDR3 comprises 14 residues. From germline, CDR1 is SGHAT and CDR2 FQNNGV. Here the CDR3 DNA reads TGTGCCAGCAGCGCTAGACAGGGTGTTCACGAGCAGTACTTC. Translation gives CASSARQGVHEQYF.

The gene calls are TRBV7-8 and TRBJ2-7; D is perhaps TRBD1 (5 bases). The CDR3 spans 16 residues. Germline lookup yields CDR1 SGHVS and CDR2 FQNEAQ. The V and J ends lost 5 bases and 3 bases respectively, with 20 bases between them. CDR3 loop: CASSTRTTLTDYEQYF. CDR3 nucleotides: TGTGCCAGCAGCACTCGGACAACTCTTACGGACTACGAGCAGTACTTC.

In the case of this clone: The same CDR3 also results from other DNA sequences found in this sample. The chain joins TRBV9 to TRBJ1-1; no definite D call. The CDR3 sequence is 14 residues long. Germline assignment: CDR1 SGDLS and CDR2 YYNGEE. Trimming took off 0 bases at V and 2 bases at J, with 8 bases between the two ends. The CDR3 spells CASSVGHPNTEAFF. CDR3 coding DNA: TGTGCCAGCAGCGTAGGGCACCCTAACACTGAAGCTTTCTTT.

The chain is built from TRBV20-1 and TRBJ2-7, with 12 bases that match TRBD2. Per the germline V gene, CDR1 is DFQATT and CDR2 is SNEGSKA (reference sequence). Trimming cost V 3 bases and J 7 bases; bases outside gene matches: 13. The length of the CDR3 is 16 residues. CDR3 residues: CSASIPLAGGPMEQYF. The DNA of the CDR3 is TGCAGTGCTAGTATTCCCCTAGCGGGAGGGCCTATGGAGCAGTACTTC.

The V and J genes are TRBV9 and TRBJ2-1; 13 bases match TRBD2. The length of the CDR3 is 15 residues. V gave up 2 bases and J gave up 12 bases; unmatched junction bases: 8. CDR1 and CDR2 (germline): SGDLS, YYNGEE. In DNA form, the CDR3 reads TGTGCCAGCAGCGTCGGACTAGCGGGGGAACTCAGGCAGTTCTTC. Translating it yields CASSVGLAGELRQFF.

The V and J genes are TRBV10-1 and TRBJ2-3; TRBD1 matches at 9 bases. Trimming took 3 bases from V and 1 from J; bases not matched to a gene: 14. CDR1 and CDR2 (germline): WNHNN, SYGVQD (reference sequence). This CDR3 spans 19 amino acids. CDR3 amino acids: CASSDPGTGRPKGTDTQYF. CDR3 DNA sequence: TGCGCCAGCAGTGATCCCGGGACAGGGAGGCCTAAAGGCACAGATACGCAGTATTTT.

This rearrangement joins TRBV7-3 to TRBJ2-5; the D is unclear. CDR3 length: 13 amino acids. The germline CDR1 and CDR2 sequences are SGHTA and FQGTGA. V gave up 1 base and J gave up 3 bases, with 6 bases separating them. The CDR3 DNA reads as TGTGCCAGCAGCTTAAGTACAGAAGAGACCCAGTACTTC. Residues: CASSLSTEETQYF. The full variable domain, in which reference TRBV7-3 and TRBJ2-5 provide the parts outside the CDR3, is GAGVSQTPSNKVTEKGKYVELRCDPISGHTALYWYRQSLGQGPEFLIYFQGTGAADDSGLPNDRFFAVRPEGSVSTLKIQRTERGDSAVYLCASSLSTEETQYFGPGTRLLVL.

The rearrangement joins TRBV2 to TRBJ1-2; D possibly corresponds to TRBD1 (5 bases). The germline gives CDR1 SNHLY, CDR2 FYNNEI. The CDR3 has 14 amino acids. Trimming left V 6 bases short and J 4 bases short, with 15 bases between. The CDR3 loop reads CASSQEGWGYGYTF. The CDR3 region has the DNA TGTGCCAGCAGCCAGGAGGGGTGGGGCTATGGCTACACCTTC. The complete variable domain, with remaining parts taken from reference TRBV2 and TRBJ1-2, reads EPEVTQTPSHQVTQMGQEVILRCVPISNHLYFYWYRQILGQKVEFLVSFYNNEISEKSEIFDDQFSVERPDGSNFTLKIRSTKLEDSAMYFCASSQEGWGYGYTFGSGTRLTVV.

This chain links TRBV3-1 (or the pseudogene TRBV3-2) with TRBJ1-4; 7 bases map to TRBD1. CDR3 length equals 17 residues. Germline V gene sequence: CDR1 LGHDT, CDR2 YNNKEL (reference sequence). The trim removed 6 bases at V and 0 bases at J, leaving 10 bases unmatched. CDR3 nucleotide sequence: TGTGCCAGCAGACCCGGGACAGAACCGACAACTAATGAAAAACTGTTTTTT. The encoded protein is CASRPGTEPTTNEKLFF.

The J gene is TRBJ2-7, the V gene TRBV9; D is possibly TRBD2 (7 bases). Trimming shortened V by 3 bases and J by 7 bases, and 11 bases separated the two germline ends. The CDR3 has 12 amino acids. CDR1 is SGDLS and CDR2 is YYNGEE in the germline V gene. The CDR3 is CASSGGGQEQYF. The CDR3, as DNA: TGTGCCAGCAGCGGGGGGGGCCAGGAGCAGTACTTC.

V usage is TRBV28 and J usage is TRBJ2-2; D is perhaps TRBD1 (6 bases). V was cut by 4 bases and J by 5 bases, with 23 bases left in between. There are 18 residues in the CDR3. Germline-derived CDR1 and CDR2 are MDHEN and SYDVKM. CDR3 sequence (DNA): TGTGCCAGCAGTTCCGGGTCCCTTAGGGGGAGTGATACCGGGGAGCTGTTTTTT. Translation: CASSSGSLRGSDTGELFF.

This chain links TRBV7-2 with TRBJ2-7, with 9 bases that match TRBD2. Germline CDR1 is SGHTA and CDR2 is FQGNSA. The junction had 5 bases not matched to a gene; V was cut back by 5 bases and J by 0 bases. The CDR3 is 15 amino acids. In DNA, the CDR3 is TGTGCCAGCAGCCTGACTAGCGGAAACTCCTACGAGCAGTACTTC. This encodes CASSLTSGNSYEQYF. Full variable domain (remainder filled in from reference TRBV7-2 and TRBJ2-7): GAGVSQSPSNKVTEKGKDVELRCDPISGHTALYWYRQSLGQGLEFLIYFQGNSAPDKSGLPSDRFSAERTGGSVSTLTIQRTQQEDSAVYLCASSLTSGNSYEQYFGPGTRLTVT.

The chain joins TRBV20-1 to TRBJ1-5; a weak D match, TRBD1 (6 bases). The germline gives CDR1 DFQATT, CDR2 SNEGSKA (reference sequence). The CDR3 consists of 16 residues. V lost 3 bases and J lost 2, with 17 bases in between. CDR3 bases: TGCAGTGCTAGTTCGGGCAGGGGAAGGGGCAATCAGCCCCAGCATTTT. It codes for CSASSGRGRGNQPQHF.

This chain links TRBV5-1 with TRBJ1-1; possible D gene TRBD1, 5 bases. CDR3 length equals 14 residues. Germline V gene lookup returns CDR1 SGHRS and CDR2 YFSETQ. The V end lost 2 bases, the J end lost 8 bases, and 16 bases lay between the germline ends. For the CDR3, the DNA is TGCGCCAGCAGCTTAATCCCGGGGGGGGGAGAAGCTTTCTTT. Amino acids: CASSLIPGGGEAFF. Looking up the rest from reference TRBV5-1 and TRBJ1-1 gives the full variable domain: KAGVTQTPRYLIKTRGQQVTLSCSPISGHRSVSWYQQTPGQGLQFLFEYFSETQRNKGNFPGRFSGRQFSNSRSEMNVSTLELGDSALYLCASSLIPGGGEAFFGQGTRLTVV.

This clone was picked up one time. The CDR3 nucleotides read TGTGCCACCAGCCGCGACCTTGGGCAGTTCTATGGCTACACCTTC. Residues: CATSRDLGQFYGYTF. The genes are TRBV15 and TRBJ1-2; no clear D. V lost 5 bases and J lost 4, with 17 bases in between. CDR3 length: 15 amino acids. Per the germline V gene, CDR1 is LNHNV and CDR2 is YYDKDF (reference sequence).

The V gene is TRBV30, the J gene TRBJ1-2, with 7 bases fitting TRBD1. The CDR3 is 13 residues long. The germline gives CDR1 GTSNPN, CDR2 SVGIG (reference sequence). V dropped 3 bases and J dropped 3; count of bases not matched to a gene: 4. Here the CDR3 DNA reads TGTGCCTGGAGCGAGGGGGCCCACTATGGCTACACCTTC. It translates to CAWSEGAHYGYTF.

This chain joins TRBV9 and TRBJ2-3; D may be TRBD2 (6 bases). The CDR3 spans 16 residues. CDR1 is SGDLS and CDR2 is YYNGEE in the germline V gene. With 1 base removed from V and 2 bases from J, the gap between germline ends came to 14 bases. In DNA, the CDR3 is TGTGCCAGCAGCGTAACCCCCAGCGGGTTCACAGATACGCAGTATTTT. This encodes CASSVTPSGFTDTQYF.

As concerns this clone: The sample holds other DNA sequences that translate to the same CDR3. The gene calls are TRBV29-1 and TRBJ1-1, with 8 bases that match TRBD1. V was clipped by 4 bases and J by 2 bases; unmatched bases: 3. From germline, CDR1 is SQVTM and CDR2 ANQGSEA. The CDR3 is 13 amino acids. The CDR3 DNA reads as TGCAGCGTTGTTGGACAGGGCAACACTGAAGCTTTCTTT. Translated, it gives CSVVGQGNTEAFF.

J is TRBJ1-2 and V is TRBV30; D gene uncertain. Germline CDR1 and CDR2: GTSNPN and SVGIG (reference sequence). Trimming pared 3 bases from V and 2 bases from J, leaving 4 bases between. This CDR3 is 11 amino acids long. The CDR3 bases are TGTGCCTGGAGCGTGAACTATGGCTACACCTTC. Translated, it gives CAWSVNYGYTF.

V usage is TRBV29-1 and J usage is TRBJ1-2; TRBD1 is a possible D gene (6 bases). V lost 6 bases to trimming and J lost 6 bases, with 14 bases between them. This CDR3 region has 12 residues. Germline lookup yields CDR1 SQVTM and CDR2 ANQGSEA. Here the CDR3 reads CSVKTGDDGYTF. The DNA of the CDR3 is TGCAGCGTCAAGACAGGAGATGATGGCTACACCTTC.